This T cell receptor (beta chain) derives from a study of preoperative IRX-2 immunotherapy in early breast cancer. The treatment here: preoperative locoregional IRX-2 cytokine immunotherapy. Preoperative locoregional IRX-2 cytokine immunotherapy was tested in the phase Ib source study. Trimming cost V 1 base and J 1 base, with 16 bases left between them. Per germline, CDR1 SEHNR and CDR2 FQNEAQ (reference sequence). The CDR3 contains 17 residues. TCRdb's copy holds only in-frame clones and misses some; the assay was immunoSEQ multiplex PCR. The sample includes under 30,000 clones, approximately 90% seen only once; the top ten take 25% to 35%.

V and J are TRBV7-9 and TRBJ1-1; no clear D gene. Sequenced material: tumor tissue, taken after IRX-2 immunotherapy. The TCR sequence derives from a human donor with breast cancer. CDR3 coding DNA: TGTGCCAGCAGCTTAGGGGTCGACTCAGGAGAGAACACTGAAGCTTTCTTT. Its protein is CASSLGVDSGENTEAFF.